Given below is one T cell receptor (beta chain) in context. Original processing notes: Amplified reference gene primers provided the basis for estimating nucleated cell counts. Here immunoSEQ multiplex PCR was the method, and the copy in TCRdb shows in-frame clones only, minus some. V and J calls and clone size are copied from that table; D and trimming were computed from the DNA. The sample lists about 89,000 clones; under 95% were seen once. This sample was taken from a study of blood T cell repertoires in COVID-19. Study-level information: Acute and convalescent COVID-19 specimens originated in the United States, Italy and Spain. From T cells, B-cell-depleted T cells, or PBMCs came the material, which was cDNA or gDNA.

The germline V and J ends were trimmed by 4 bases and 4 bases, with 9 bases remaining between them. Germline loops: CDR1 SGHRS, CDR2 YFSETQ. There are 13 residues in the CDR3. What was sequenced was peripheral blood. V gene TRBV5-1 combines with J gene TRBJ2-1; no clear D gene. The source of this sequence is a human donor with active COVID-19. The donor label of this sample is uncertain. The CDR3 reads CASSQKIYNEQFF. The CDR3 DNA follows: TGCGCCAGCAGCCAGAAGATTTACAATGAGCAGTTCTTC.